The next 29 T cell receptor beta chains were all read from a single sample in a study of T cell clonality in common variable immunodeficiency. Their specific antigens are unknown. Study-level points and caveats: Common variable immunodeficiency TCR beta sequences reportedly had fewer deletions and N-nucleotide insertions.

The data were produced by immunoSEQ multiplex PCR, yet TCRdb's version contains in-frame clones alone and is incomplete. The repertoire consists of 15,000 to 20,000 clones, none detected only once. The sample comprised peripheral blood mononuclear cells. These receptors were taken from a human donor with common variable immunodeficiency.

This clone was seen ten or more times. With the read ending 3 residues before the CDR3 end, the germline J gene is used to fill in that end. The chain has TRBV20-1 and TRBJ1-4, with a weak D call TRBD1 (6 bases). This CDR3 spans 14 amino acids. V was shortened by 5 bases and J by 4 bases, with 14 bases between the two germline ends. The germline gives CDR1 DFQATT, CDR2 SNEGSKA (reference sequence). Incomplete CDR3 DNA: TGCAGTGCTGCTCCTGGACAGTTTAATGAAAAA. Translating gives CSAAPGQFNEK. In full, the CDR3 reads CSAAPGQFNEKLFF.

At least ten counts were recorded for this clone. The CDR3 sequence is CASWGVYEQYF. The CDR3 DNA, read in part, is TGTGCCAGCTGGGGGGTCTACGAG. The chain has TRBV6-4 and TRBJ2-7; TRBD2 might be the D (6 bases). The sequence runs out 3 residues before the end of the CDR3; the remainder is reconstructed from the germline J gene. V was pared by 8 bases and J by 3 bases, with 8 bases between. The CDR3 has 11 residues. CDR1 is MRHNA and CDR2 is SNTAGT in the germline V gene.

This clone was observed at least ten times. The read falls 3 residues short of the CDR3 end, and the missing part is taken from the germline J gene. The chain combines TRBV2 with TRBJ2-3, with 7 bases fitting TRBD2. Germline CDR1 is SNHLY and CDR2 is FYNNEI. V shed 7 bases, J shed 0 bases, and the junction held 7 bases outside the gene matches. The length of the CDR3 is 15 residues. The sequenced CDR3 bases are TGTGCCAGCAAGTCTGGGGGGGGGAGCACAGATACG. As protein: CASKSGGGSTDT. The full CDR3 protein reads CASKSGGGSTDTQYF. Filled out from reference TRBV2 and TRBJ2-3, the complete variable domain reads EPEVTQTPSHQVTQMGQEVILRCVPISNHLYFYWYRQILGQKVEFLVSFYNNEISEKSEIFDDQFSVERPDGSNFTLKIRSTKLEDSAMYFCASKSGGGSTDTQYFGPGTRLTVL.

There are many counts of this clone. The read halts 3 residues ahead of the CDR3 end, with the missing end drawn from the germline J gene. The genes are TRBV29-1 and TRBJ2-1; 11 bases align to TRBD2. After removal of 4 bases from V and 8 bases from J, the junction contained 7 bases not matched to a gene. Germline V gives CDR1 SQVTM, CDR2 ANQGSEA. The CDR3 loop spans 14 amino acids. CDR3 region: CSVGRLAGGDEQFF. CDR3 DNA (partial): TGCAGCGTTGGCAGGCTAGCGGGAGGAGATGAG.

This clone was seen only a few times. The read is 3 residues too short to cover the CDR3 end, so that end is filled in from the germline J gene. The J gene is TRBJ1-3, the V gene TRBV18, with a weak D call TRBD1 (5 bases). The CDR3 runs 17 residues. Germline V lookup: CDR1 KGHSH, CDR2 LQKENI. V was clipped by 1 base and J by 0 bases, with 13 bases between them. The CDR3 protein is CASSPQGPRDSGNTIYF. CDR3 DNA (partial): TGTGCCAGCTCACCACAGGGGCCCCGAGACTCTGGAAACACC.

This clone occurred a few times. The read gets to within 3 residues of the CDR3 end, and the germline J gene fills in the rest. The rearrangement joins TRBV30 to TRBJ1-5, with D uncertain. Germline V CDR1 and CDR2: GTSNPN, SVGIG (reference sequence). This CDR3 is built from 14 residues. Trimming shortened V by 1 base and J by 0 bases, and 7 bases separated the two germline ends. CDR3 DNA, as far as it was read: TGTGCCTGGAGTGGGACTAATAGCAATCAGCCC. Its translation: CAWSGTNSNQP. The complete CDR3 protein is CAWSGTNSNQPQHF.

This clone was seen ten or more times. CDR3 protein: CSATTYSDRSYEQYF. CDR3 DNA, as far as it was read: TGCAGCGCCACTACCTATAGCGACAGGTCTTACGAG. The V and J genes are TRBV29-1 and TRBJ2-7, with D possibly matching TRBD1 (6 bases). The read terminates 3 residues ahead of where the CDR3 ends, so the germline J gene completes it. CDR1 SQVTM and CDR2 ANQGSEA come from the germline V gene. The CDR3 extends over 15 amino acids. The V end lost 7 bases, the J end lost 4 bases, and 23 bases lay between the germline ends.

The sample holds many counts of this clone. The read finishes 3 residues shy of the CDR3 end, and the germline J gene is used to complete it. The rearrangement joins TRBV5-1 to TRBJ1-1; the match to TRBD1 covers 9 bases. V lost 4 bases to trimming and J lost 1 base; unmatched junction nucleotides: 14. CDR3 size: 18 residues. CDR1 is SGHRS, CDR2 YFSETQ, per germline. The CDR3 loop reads CASSPNPGQGGQNTEAFF. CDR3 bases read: TGCGCCAGCAGCCCAAATCCGGGACAGGGAGGGCAGAACACTGAA.

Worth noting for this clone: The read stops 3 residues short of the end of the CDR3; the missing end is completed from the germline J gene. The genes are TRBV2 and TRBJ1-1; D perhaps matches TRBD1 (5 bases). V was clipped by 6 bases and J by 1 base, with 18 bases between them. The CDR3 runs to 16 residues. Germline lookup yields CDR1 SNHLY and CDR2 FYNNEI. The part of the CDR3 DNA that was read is TGTGCCAGCAGACCCGTGGGGGGGGGAGGGAACACTGAA. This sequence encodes CASRPVGGGGNTE. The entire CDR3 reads CASRPVGGGGNTEAFF. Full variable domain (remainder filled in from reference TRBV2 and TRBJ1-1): EPEVTQTPSHQVTQMGQEVILRCVPISNHLYFYWYRQILGQKVEFLVSFYNNEISEKSEIFDDQFSVERPDGSNFTLKIRSTKLEDSAMYFCASRPVGGGGNTEAFFGQGTRLTVV.

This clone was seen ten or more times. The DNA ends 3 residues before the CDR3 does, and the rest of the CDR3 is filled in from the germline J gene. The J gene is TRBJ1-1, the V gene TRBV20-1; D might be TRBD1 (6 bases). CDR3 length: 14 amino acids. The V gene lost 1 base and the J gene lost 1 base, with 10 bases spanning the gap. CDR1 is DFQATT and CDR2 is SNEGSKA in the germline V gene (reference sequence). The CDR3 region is CSARGQGSNTEAFF. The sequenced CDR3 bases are TGCAGTGCTAGAGGGCAGGGGTCGAACACTGAA.

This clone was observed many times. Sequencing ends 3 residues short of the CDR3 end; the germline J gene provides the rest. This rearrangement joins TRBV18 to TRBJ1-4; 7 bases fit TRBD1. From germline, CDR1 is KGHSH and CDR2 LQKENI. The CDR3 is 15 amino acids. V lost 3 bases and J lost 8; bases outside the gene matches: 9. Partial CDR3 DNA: TGTGCCAGCTCACCCCTGGGACAGATGGACGAAAAA. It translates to CASSPLGQMDEK. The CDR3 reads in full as CASSPLGQMDEKLFF.

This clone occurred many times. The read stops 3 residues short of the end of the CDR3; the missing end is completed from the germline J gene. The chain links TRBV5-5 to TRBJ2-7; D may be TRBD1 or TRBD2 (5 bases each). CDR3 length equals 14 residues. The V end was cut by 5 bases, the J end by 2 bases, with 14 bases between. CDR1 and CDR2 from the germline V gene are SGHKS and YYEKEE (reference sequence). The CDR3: CASRRDAGPYEQYF. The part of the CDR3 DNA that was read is TGTGCCAGCAGGAGGGATGCAGGGCCCTACGAG.

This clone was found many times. This CDR3 is CSARLAGPYNEQFF. CDR3 DNA, as far as it was read: TGCAGTGCCCGACTAGCGGGACCCTACAATGAG. The chain couples TRBV20-1 to TRBJ2-1, with 11 bases identical to TRBD2. The sequenced fragment ends 3 residues before the CDR3 boundary, so the rest is inferred from the germline J gene. The germline V gene has CDR1 DFQATT and CDR2 SNEGSKA (reference sequence). CDR3 size: 14 residues. Trimming took 6 bases from V and 2 from J; bases not matched to a gene: 3.

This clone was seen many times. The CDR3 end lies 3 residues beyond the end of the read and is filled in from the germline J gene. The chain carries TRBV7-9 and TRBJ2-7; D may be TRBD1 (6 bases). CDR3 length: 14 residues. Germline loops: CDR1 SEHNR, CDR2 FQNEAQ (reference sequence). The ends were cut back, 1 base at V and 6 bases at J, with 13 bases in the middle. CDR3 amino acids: CASSLEGRGSEQYF. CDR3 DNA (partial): TGTGCCAGCAGCTTAGAGGGCAGGGGAAGCGAG.

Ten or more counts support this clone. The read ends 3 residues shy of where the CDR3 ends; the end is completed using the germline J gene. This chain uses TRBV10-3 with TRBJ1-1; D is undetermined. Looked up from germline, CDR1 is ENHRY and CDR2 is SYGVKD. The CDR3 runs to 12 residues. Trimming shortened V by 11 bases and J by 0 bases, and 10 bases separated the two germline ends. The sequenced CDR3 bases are TGTGCCTCGCATGGGCTGAACACTGAA. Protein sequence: CASHGLNTE. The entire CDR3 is CASHGLNTEAFF.

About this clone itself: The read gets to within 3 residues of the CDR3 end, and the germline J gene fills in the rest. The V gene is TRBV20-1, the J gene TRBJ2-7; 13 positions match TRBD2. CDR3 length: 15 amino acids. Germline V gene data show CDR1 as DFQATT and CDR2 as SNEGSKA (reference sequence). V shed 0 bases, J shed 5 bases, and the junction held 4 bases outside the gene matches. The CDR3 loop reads CSARETGLAGDEQYF. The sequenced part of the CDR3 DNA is TGCAGTGCTAGAGAGACAGGACTAGCGGGAGACGAG.

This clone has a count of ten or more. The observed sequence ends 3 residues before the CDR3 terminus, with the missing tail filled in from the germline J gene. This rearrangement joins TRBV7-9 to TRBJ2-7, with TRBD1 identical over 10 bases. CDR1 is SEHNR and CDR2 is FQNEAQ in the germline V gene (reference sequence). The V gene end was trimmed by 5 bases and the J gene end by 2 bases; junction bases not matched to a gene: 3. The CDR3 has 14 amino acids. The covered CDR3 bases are TGTGCCAGCAGCCGGGGACAGGGGCCCTACGAG. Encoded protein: CASSRGQGPYE. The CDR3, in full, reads CASSRGQGPYEQYF.

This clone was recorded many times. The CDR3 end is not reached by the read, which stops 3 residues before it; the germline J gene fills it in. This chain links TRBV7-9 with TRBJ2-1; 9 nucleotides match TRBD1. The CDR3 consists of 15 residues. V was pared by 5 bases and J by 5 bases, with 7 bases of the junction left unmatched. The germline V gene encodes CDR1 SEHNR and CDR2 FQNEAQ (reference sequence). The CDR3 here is CASSLVGTGNNEQFF. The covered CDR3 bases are TGTGCCAGCAGCCTAGTCGGGACAGGGAACAATGAG. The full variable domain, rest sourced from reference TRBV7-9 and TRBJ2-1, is DTGVSQNPRHKITKRGQNVTFRCDPISEHNRLYWYRQTLGQGPEFLTYFQNEAQLEKSRLLSDRFSAERPKGSFSTLEIQRTEQGDSAMYLCASSLVGTGNNEQFFGPGTRLTVL.

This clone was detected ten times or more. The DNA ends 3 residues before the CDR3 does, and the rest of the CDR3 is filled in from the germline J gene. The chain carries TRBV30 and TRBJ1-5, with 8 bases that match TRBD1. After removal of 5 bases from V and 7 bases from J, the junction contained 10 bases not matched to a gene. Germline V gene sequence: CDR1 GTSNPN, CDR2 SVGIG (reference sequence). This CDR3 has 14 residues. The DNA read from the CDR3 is TGTGCCTGGGAAAGCGGCAGGGGGCAACAGCCC. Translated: CAWESGRGQQP. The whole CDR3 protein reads CAWESGRGQQPQHF. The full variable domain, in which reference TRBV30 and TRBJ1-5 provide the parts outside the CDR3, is SQTIHQWPATLVQPVGSPLSLECTVEGTSNPNLYWYRQAAGRGLQLLFYSVGIGQISSEVPQNLSASRPQDRQFILSSKKLLLSDSGFYLCAWESGRGQQPQHFGDGTRLSIL.

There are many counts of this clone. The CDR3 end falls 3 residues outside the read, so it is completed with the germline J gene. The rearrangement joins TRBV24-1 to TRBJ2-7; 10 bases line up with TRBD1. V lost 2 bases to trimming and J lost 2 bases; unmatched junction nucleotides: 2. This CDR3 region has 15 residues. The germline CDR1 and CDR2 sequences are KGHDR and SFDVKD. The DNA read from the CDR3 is TGTGCCACCAGTGATTCCGGGACAGGGGCCTACGAG. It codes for CATSDSGTGAYE. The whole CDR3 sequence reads CATSDSGTGAYEQYF.

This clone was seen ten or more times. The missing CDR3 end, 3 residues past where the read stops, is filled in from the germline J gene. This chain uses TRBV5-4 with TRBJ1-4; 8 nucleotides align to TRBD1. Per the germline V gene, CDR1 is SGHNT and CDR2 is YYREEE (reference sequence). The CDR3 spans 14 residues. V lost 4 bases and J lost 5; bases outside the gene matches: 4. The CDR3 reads CASSVGQANEKLFF. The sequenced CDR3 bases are TGTGCCAGCAGCGTGGGACAGGCGAATGAAAAA.

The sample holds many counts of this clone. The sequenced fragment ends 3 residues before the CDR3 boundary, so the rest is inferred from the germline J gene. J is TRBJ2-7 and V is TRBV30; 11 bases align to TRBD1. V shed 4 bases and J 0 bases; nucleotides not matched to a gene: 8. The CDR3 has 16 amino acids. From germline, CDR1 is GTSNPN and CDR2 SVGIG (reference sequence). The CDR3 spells CAWTQKGTGGSYEQYF. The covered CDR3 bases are TGTGCCTGGACCCAAAAGGGGACAGGGGGCTCCTACGAG.

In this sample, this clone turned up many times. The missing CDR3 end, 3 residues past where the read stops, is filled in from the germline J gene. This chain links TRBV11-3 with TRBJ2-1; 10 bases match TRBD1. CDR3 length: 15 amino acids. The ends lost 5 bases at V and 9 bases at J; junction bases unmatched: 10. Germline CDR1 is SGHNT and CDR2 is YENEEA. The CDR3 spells CASSNRPGQGSEQFF. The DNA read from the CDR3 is TGTGCCAGCAGCAATAGGCCGGGACAGGGGAGTGAG. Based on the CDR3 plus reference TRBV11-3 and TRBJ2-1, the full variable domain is EAGVVQSPRYKIIEKKQPVAFWCNPISGHNTLYWYLQNLGQGPELLIRYENEEAVDDSQLPKDRFSAERLKGVDSTLKIQPAELGDSAVYLCASSNRPGQGSEQFFGPGTRLTVL.

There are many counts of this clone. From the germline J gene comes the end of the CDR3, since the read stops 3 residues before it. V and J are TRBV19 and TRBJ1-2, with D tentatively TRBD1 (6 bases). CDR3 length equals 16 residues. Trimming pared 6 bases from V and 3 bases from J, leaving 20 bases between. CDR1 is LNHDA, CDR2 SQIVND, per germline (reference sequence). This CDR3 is CASRSPYRAGDYGYTF. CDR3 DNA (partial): TGTGCCAGTAGATCCCCCTACAGGGCTGGGGACTATGGC.

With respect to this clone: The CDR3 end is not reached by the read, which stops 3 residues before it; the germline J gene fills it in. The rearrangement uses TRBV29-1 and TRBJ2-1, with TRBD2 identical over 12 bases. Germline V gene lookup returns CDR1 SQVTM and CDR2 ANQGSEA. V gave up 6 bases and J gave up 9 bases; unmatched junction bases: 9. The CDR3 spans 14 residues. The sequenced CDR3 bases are TGCAGCGTATACACTAGCGGGAGGACGGTTGAG. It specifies CSVYTSGRTVE. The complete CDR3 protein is CSVYTSGRTVEQFF.

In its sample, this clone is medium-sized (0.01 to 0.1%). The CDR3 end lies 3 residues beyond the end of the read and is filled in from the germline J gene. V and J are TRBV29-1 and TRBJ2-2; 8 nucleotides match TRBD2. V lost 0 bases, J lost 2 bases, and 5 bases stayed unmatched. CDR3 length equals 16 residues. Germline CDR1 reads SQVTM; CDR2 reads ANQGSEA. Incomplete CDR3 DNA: TGCAGCGTTGAAGATTTCAGCGGGGGAAACACCGGGGAG. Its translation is CSVEDFSGGNTGE. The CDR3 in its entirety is CSVEDFSGGNTGELFF.

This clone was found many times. Partial CDR3 DNA: TGCAGCGTTGAAGATCGGAGGGGCTCTCCCGGGGAG. Translating gives CSVEDRRGSPGE. The full CDR3 protein is CSVEDRRGSPGELFF. The chain carries TRBV29-1 and TRBJ2-2; the D gene is possibly TRBD2 (6 bases). The read stops 3 residues short of the end of the CDR3; the missing end is completed from the germline J gene. The CDR3 is 15 residues long. Trimming pared 0 bases from V and 6 bases from J, leaving 14 bases between. Looked up from germline, CDR1 is SQVTM and CDR2 is ANQGSEA.

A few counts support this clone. The CDR3 DNA, read in part, is TGTGCCAGCAGGGAACTAGCTCCTGAG. Its translation: CASRELAPE. The entire CDR3 is CASRELAPEQFF. The chain uses TRBV2 and TRBJ2-1, with D perhaps TRBD2 (6 bases). The CDR3 end lies 3 residues beyond the end of the read and is filled in from the germline J gene. This CDR3 is 12 amino acids long. V lost 6 bases, J lost 9 bases, and 12 bases lay in between. Germline V CDR1 and CDR2: SNHLY, FYNNEI.

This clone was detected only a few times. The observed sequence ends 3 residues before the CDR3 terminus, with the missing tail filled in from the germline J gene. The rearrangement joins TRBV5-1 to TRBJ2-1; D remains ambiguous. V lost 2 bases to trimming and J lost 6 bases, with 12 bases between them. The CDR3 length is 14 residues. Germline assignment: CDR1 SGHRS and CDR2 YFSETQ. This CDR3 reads CASSLTTLSNEQFF. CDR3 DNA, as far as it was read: TGCGCCAGCAGCTTAACTACGTTAAGCAATGAG.